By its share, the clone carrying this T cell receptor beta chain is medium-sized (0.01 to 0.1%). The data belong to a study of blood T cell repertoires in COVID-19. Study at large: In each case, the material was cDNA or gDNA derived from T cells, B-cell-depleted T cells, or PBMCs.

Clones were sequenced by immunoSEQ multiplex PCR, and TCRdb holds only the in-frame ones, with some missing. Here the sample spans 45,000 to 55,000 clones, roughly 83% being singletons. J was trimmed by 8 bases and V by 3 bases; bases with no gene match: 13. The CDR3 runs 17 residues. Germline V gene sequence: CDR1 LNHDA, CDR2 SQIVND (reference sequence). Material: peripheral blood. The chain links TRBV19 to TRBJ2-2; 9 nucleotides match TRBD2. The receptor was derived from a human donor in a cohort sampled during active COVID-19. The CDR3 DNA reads TGTGCCAGTAGTATCACGGGACTAGCAGGAATCCGGGGGGAGCTGTTTTTT. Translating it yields CASSITGLAGIRGELFF.